The clone carrying this T cell receptor (beta chain) was detected once. These data come from a study of shared T cell receptors in the human thymus. CDR3 length: 13 residues. The V and J ends lost 6 bases and 4 bases respectively, with 12 bases between them. The germline V gene has CDR1 SGHDT and CDR2 YYEEEE. The method was immunoSEQ multiplex PCR; TCRdb's version includes in-frame clones alone and lacks a portion of them. The sample contains under 450,000 clones, around 95% of which appear only once. The source material was thymocytes. The clonotype was recovered from a human donor. This chain joins TRBV5-6 and TRBJ2-3; D is unclear. CDR3 protein: CASTMTLSDTQYF. DNA for the CDR3: TGTGCCAGCACCATGACCCTATCAGATACGCAGTATTTT.